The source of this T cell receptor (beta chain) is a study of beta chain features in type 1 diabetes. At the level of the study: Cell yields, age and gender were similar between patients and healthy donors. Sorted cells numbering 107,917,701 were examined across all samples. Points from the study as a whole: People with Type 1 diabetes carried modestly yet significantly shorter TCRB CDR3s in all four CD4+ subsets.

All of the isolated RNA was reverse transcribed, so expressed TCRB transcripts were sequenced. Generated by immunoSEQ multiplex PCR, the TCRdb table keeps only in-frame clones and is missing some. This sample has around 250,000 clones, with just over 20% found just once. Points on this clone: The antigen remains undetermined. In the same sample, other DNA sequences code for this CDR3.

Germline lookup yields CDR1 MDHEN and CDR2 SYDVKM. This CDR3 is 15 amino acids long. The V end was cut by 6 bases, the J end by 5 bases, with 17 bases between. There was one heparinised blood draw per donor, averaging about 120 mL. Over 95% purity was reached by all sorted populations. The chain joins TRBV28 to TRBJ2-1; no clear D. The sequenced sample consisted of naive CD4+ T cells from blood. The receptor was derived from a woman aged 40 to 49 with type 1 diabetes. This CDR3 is CASSLAGGTDNEQFF. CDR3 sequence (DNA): TGTGCCAGCAGCTTGGCCGGTGGCACAGACAATGAGCAGTTCTTC.